Within the sample, the clone carrying this T cell receptor beta chain is medium-sized. Antigen unknown. The sample belongs to a study of T cell repertoires in aging, cancer and after chemotherapy. Study-wide findings and caveats: Healthy donors lost TCR diversity with age mainly through richness, cancer patients through richness and evenness.

Germline loops: CDR1 KGHDR, CDR2 SFDVKD. V was shortened by 2 bases and J by 5 bases, with 10 bases between the two germline ends. This CDR3 has 14 residues. Amplification of TCR beta used genomic DNA extracted from peripheral blood. TRB rearrangements spanning V, D and J were amplified using mixed TRB-A/B primers. TCRdb re-called the multiplex PCR reads with MiXCR, one entry per CDR3 protein. The table shows 1,900 or so distinct CDR3 sequences, with 17% occurring only once. The material sequenced was blood. The V call is TRBV24-1, the J call TRBJ2-3; tentatively, D is TRBD2 (5 bases). The origin of this receptor is a human donor with a solid tumor. The CDR3 is CATSDSGDLDTQYF. CDR3 DNA sequence: TGTGCCACCAGTGATTCCGGGGATCTAGATACGCAGTATTTT.